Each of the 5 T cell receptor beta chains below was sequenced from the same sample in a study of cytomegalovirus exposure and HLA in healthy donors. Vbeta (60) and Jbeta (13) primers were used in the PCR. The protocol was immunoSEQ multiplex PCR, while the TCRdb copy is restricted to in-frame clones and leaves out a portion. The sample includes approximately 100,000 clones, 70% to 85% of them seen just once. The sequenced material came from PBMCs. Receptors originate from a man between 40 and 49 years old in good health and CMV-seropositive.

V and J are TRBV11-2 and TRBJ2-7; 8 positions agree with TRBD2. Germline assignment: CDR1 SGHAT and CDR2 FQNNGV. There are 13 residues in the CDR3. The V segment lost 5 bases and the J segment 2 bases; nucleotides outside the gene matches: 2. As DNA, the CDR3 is TGTGCCAGCAGCAAGGGACTAGCCTACGAGCAGTACTTC. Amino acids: CASSKGLAYEQYF.

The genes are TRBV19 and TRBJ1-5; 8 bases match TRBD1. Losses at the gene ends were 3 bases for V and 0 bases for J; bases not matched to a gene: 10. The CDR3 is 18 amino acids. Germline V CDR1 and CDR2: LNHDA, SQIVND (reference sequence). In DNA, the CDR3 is TGTGCCAGTAGTATTAGCGGCAGGGGGCATTATAGCAATCAGCCCCAGCATTTT. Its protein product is CASSISGRGHYSNQPQHF.

The CDR3 reads CASSPGTGGQGYGYTF. Here the CDR3 DNA reads TGTGCCAGCAGTCCCGGGACAGGGGGCCAGGGCTATGGCTACACCTTC. The V and J genes are TRBV27 and TRBJ1-2; 12 nucleotides match TRBD1. The CDR3 totals 16 residues. V lost 5 bases, J lost 4 bases, and 8 bases stayed unmatched. CDR1 MNHEY and CDR2 SMNVEV come from the germline V gene (reference sequence).

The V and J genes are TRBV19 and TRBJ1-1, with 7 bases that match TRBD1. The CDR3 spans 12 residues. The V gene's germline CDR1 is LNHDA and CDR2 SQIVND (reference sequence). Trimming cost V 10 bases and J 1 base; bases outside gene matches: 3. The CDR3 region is CATRGENTEAFF. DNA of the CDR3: TGTGCCACCAGGGGGGAGAACACTGAAGCTTTCTTT.

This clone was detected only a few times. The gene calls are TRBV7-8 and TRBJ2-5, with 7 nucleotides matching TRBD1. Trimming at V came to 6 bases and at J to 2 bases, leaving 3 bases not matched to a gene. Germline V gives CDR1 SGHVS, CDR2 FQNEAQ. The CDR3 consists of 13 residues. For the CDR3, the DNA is TGTGCCAGCAGTCGGGGACAGCAAGAGACCCAGTACTTC. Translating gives CASSRGQQETQYF.